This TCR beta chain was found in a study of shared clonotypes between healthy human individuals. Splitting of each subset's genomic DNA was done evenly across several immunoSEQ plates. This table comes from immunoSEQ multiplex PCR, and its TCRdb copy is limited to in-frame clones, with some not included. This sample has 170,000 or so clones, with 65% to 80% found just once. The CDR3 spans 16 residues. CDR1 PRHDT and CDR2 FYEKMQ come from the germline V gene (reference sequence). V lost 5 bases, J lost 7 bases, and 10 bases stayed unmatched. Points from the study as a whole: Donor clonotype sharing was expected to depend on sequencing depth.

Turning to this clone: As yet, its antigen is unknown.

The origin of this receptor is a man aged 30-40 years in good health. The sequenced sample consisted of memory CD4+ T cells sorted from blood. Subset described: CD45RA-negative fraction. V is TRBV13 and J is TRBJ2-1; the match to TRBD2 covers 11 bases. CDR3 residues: CASSHDLLAGDNEQFF. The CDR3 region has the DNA TGTGCCAGCAGCCATGACTTACTAGCGGGAGATAATGAGCAGTTCTTC.